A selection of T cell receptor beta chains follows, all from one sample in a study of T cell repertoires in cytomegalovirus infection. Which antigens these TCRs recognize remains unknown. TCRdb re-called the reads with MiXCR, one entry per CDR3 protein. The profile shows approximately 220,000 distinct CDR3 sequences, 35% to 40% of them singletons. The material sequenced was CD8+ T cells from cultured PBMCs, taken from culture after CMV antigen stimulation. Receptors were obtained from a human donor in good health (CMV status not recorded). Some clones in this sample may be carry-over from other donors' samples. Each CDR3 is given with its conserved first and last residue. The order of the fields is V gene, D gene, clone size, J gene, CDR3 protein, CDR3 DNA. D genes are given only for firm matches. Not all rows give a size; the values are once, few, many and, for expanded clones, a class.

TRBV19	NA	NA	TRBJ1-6	CASTGPSSPLHF	TGTGCCAGTACAGGGCCCTCCTCACCCCTCCACTTT
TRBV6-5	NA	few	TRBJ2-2	CASSSPGPRENTGELFF	TGTGCCAGCAGTTCCCCCGGACCACGCGAAAACACCGGGGAGCTGTTTTTT
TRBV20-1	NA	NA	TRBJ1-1	CSARGQTVGYTEAFF	TGCAGTGCTAGAGGCCAGACGGTGGGGTACACTGAAGCTTTCTTT
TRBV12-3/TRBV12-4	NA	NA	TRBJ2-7	CASSFNAGHEQYF	TGTGCCAGCAGTTTTAATGCAGGGCACGAGCAGTACTTC
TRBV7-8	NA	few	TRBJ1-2	CASSLEKAAAGYTF	TGTGCCAGCAGCTTAGAAAAGGCGGCAGCTGGCTACACCTTC
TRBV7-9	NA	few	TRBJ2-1	CASSLSGAVNEQFF	TGTGCCAGCAGCTTATCAGGGGCGGTTAATGAGCAGTTCTTC
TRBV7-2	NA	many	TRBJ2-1	CASSLVVESQYNEQFF	TGTGCCAGCAGCTTAGTGGTGGAGAGCCAGTACAATGAGCAGTTCTTC
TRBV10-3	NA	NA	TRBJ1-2	CAIEGNYGYTF	TGTGCCATCGAGGGCAACTATGGCTACACCTTC
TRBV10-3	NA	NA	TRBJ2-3	CAISEEVDTDTQYF	TGTGCCATCAGTGAGGAAGTCGACACAGATACGCAGTATTTT
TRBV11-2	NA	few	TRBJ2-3	CASSSQFLKDTQYF	TGTGCCAGCAGCTCCCAGTTCTTGAAGGATACGCAGTATTTT
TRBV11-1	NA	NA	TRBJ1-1	CASSRTRGMNTEAFF	TGTGCCAGCAGCCGGACACGGGGCATGAACACTGAAGCTTTCTTT
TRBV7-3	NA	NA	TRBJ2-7	CASSFDGGVGSPTYEQYF	TGTGCCAGCAGCTTTGACGGGGGTGTGGGTAGCCCCACCTACGAGCAGTACTTC
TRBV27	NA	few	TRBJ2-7	CASSLLGGSYEQYF	TGTGCCAGCAGTTTATTGGGCGGAAGCTACGAGCAGTACTTC
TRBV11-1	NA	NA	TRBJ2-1	CASSFWSSYNEQFF	TGTGCCAGCAGCTTCTGGAGCTCCTACAATGAGCAGTTCTTC
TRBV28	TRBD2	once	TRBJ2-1	CASSFPRTSGRAGPNEQFF	TGTGCCAGCAGTTTCCCCAGGACTAGCGGGAGGGCCGGTCCCAATGAGCAGTTCTTC
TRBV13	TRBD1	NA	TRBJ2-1	CASSLDPGTGTEQFF	TGTGCCAGCAGCTTAGACCCGGGGACAGGGACTGAGCAGTTCTTC
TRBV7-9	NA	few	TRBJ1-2	CASSPPESYGYTF	TGTGCCAGCAGTCCCCCCGAGAGCTATGGCTACACCTTC
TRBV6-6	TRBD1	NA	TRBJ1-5	CASSYNRGQPQHF	TGTGCCAGCAGTTACAACAGGGGTCAGCCCCAGCATTTT
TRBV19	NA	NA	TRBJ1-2	CASSFTPRGRMNGYTF	TGTGCCAGTAGTTTCACCCCTCGGGGGCGCATGAATGGCTACACCTTC
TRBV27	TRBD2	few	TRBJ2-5	CASSLGLAGGPGQETQYF	TGTGCCAGCAGTTTAGGGTTAGCGGGGGGGCCGGGGCAAGAGACCCAGTACTTC
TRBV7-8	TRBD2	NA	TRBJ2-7	CASSLELAATYEQYF	TGTGCCAGCAGCTTAGAGCTAGCGGCCACCTACGAGCAGTACTTC
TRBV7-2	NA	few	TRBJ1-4	CASSLDTRKLFF	TGTGCCAGCAGCTTAGATACAAGAAAACTGTTTTTT
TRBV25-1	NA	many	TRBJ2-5	CASRSFGETQYF	TGTGCCAGCAGGTCGTTTGGAGAGACCCAGTACTTC
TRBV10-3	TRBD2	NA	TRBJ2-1	CAINRETSGGAKYNEQFF	TGTGCCATCAACCGGGAGACTAGCGGGGGGGCCAAATACAATGAGCAGTTCTTC
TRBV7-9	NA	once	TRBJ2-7	CASSSSWTDQAYF	TGTGCCAGCAGCTCCTCCTGGACAGATCAGGCTTACTTC
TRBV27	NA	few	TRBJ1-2	CASGPIPDGKRNYGYTF	TGTGCCAGTGGGCCAATACCTGACGGGAAACGTAACTATGGCTACACCTTC
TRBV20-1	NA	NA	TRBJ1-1	CSARAELNTEAFF	TGCAGTGCTAGGGCTGAATTGAACACTGAAGCTTTCTTT
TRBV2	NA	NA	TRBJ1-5	CASSPGLSSNQPQHF	TGTGCCAGCAGCCCCGGGCTCTCTAGCAATCAGCCCCAGCATTTT
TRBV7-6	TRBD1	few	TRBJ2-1	CASSLAVARLGQGLYDEQFF	TGTGCCAGCAGCTTAGCGGTCGCGAGGCTGGGACAGGGCTTATACGATGAGCAGTTCTTC
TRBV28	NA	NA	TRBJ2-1	CASSPPRGARNEQFF	TGTGCCAGCAGTCCCCCCCGGGGGGCGCGCAATGAGCAGTTCTTC
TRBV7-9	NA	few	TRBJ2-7	CASSPRTGITGGEQYF	TGTGCCAGCAGCCCACGTACCGGGATAACAGGTGGCGAGCAGTACTTC
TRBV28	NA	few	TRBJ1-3	CASSLWGAAGNTIYF	TGTGCCAGCAGTTTATGGGGGGCGGCTGGAAACACCATATATTTT
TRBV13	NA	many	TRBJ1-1	CASSFWAGFGSSTEAFF	TGTGCCAGCAGCTTTTGGGCAGGATTTGGAAGTTCCACTGAAGCTTTCTTT
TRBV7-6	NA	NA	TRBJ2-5	CASSLDVQETQYF	TGTGCCAGCAGCTTAGACGTCCAAGAGACCCAGTACTTC
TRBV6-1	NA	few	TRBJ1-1	CASSEAKGALNTEAFF	TGTGCCAGCAGTGAAGCGAAAGGGGCACTTAACACTGAAGCTTTCTTT
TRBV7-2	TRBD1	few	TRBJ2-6	CASSLVGTANSGANVLTF	TGTGCCAGCAGCTTAGTTGGGACAGCGAACTCTGGGGCCAACGTCCTGACTTTC
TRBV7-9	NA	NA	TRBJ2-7	CASSFTDSSYEQYF	TGTGCCAGCAGCTTTACGGACAGCTCCTACGAGCAGTACTTC
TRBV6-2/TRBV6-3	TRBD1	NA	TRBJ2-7	CTSSSAPGQGTYEQYF	TGTACCAGCAGTTCTGCTCCGGGACAGGGGACCTACGAGCAGTACTTC
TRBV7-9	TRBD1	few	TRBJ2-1	CASSETTGTGSPNEQFF	TGTGCCAGCAGCGAAACCACCGGGACAGGGTCTCCCAATGAGCAGTTCTTC
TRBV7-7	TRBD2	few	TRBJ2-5	CASSLQAGGQETQYF	TGTGCCAGCAGCTTACAAGCGGGGGGACAAGAGACCCAGTACTTC
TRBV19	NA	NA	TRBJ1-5	CASRNLDGRRNQPQHF	TGTGCCAGTAGGAACCTCGACGGGCGGCGCAATCAGCCCCAGCATTTT
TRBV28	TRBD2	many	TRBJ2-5	CASSSPTSGSAIQETQYF	TGTGCCAGCAGTTCGCCGACTAGCGGGAGTGCCATCCAAGAGACCCAGTACTTC
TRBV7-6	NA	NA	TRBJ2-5	CASSLPGWETQYF	TGTGCCAGCAGCTTACCCGGCTGGGAGACCCAGTACTTC
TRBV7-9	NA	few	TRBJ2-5	CASRPFGETQYF	TGTGCCAGCAGACCTTTTGGAGAGACCCAGTACTTC
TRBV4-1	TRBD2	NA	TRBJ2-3	CASSGAGGIKGSDTQYF	TGCGCCAGCAGCGGAGCGGGAGGGATTAAGGGGTCAGATACGCAGTATTTT
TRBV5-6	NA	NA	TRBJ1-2	CASSPGGRDWDGYTF	TGTGCCAGCAGCCCTGGCGGCAGGGACTGGGATGGCTACACCTTC
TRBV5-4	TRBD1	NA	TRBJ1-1	CASSVRDSSHPEAFF	TGTGCCAGCAGCGTCCGGGACAGCTCTCATCCTGAAGCTTTCTTT
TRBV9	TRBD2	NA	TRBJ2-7	CASSLGLAGVKDEQYF	TGTGCCAGCAGCCTGGGACTAGCGGGAGTGAAAGACGAGCAGTACTTC